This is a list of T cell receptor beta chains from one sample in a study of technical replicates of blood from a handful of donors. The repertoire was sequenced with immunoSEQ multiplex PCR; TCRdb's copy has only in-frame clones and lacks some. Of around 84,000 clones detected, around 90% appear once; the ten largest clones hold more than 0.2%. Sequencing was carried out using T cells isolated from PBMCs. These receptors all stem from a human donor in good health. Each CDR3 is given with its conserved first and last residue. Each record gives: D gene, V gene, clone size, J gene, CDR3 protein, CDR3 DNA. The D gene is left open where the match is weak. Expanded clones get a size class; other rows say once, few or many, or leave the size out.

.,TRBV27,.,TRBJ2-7,CASSFGTYYEQYF,TGTGCCAGCAGTTTTGGGACATACTACGAGCAGTACTTC
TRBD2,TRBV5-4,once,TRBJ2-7,CASSSGLAAYEQYF,TGTGCCAGCAGCTCCGGACTAGCGGCCTACGAGCAGTACTTC
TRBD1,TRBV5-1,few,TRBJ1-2,CASSSDRGQGGYTF,TGCGCCAGCAGCTCCGACAGGGGACAAGGTGGCTACACCTTC
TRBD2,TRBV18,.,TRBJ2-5,CASSPRLSGMETQYF,TGTGCCAGCTCACCACGATTAAGCGGGATGGAGACCCAGTACTTC
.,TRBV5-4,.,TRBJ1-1,CASSLGGDTEAFF,TGTGCCAGCAGCTTGGGGGGAGACACTGAAGCTTTCTTT
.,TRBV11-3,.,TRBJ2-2,CASSLGSAGWNTGELFF,TGTGCCAGCAGCTTAGGGTCGGCGGGATGGAACACCGGGGAGCTGTTTTTT
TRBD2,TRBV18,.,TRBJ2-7,CASSPDLNLAGTSGRGSSYEQYF,TGTGCCAGCTCACCCGACCTAAACTTAGCCGGGACTAGCGGGAGGGGAAGCTCCTACGAGCAGTACTTC
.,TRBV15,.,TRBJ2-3,CATSRDSRKGDTQYF,TGTGCCACCAGCAGAGATTCCAGAAAGGGGGATACGCAGTATTTT
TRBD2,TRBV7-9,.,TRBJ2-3,CASSSMGLAVTQDTQYF,TGTGCCAGCAGCTCCATGGGACTAGCGGTTACACAGGATACGCAGTATTTT
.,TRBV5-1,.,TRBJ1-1,CASSLAALGNTEAFF,TGCGCCAGCAGCTTGGCGGCTCTAGGGAACACTGAAGCTTTCTTT
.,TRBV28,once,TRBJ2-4,CASSLGDLAKNIQYF,TGTGCCAGCAGTTTAGGAGATCTAGCCAAAAACATTCAGTACTTC
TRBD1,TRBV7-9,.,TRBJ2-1,CASSPRTGRGMNEQFF,TGTGCCAGCAGCCCCCGGACAGGGAGAGGTATGAATGAGCAGTTCTTC
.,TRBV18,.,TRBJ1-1,CASSPLRGMNTEAFF,TGTGCCAGCTCACCACTACGGGGGATGAACACTGAAGCTTTCTTT
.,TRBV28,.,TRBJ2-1,CASSTHDAESSYNEQFF,TGTGCCAGCAGTACACATGACGCGGAAAGCTCCTACAATGAGCAGTTCTTC
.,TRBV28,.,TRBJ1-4,CASSLVGATNEKLFF,TGTGCCAGCAGTTTGGTCGGGGCAACTAATGAAAAACTGTTTTTT
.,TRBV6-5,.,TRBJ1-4,CASRGGHTNEKLFF,TGTGCCAGCAGGGGGGGGCACACTAATGAAAAACTGTTTTTT
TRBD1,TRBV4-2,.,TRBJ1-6,CASSQGPGQGAYNSPLHF,TGTGCCAGCAGCCAAGGGCCCGGACAGGGGGCATATAATTCACCCCTCCACTTT
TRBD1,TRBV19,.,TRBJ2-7,CASSLTGASSYEQYF,TGTGCCAGTAGTCTGACAGGGGCCAGCTCCTACGAGCAGTACTTC
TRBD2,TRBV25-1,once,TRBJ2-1,CASSATSGGLRQGDEQFF,TGTGCCAGCAGTGCGACTAGCGGGGGGCTGCGACAAGGGGATGAGCAGTTCTTC
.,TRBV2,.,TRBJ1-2,CASSGLYGYTF,TGTGCCAGCAGTGGACTGTATGGCTACACCTTC
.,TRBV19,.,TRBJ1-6,CASSGASSYNSPLHF,TGTGCCAGTTCAGGGGCGAGCTCCTATAATTCACCCCTCCACTTT
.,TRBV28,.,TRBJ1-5,CASSLPRGEGSNQPQHF,TGTGCCAGCAGCCTTCCCAGGGGAGAGGGAAGCAATCAGCCCCAGCATTTT
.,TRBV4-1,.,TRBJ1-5,CASSQIVRGQSGEPQHF,TGCGCCAGCAGCCAAATAGTCCGTGGTCAGTCGGGGGAGCCCCAGCATTTT
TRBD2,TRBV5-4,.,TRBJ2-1,CASSLRTSGGGEQFF,TGTGCCAGCAGCTTGAGGACTAGCGGGGGAGGTGAGCAGTTCTTC
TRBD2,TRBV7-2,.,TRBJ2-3,CASSLGLASLTQYF,TGTGCCAGCAGCTTAGGACTAGCGTCCCTTACGCAGTATTTT
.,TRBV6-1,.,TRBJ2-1,CASIVEITRYEQFF,TGTGCCAGCATCGTTGAGATTACTCGGTATGAGCAGTTCTTC
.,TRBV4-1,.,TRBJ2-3,CASSQVTPSDTQYF,TGCGCCAGCAGCCAAGTGACTCCTTCGGATACGCAGTATTTT
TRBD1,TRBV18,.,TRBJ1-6,CASSPGTGGSPLHF,TGTGCCAGCTCACCGGGGACAGGGGGATCACCCCTCCACTTT
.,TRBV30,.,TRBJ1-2,CAGGDIYNYGYTF,TGTGCCGGGGGGGACATCTACAACTATGGCTACACCTTC
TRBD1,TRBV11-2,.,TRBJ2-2,CASSLEGTGGDTGELFF,TGTGCCAGCAGCTTAGAGGGGACAGGGGGAGACACCGGGGAGCTGTTTTTT
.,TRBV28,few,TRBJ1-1,CASSFGGDTEAFF,TGTGCCAGCAGTTTTGGAGGGGACACTGAAGCTTTCTTT
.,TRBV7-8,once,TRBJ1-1,CASSLGAGNTEAFF,TGTGCCAGCAGCTTAGGAGCAGGGAACACTGAAGCTTTCTTT
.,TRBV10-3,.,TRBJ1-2,CAITRQPDYGYTF,TGTGCCATCACCAGACAGCCTGACTATGGCTACACCTTC
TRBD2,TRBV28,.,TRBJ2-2,CASSYGLAGTMNTGELFF,TGTGCCAGCAGTTACGGACTAGCGGGAACTATGAACACCGGGGAGCTGTTTTTT
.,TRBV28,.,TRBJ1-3,CASTRGSGNTIYF,TGTGCCAGCACTCGAGGTTCTGGAAACACCATATATTTT
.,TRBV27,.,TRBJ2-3,CASSFQGSTDTQYF,TGTGCCAGCAGTTTTCAGGGTAGCACAGATACGCAGTATTTT
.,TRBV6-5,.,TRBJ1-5,CASSLRQGGPDQPQHF,TGTGCCAGCAGTTTAAGGCAGGGAGGCCCTGATCAGCCCCAGCATTTT
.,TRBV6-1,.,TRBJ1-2,CASSELGAILANYGYTF,TGTGCCAGCAGTGAACTGGGCGCTATTTTAGCTAACTATGGCTACACCTTC
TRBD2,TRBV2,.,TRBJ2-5,CASSIAGEGVTQYF,TGTGCCAGCAGTATAGCGGGGGAAGGCGTGACCCAGTACTTC
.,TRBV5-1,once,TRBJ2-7,CASSTGGYEQYF,TGCGCCAGCAGCACCGGGGGATACGAGCAGTACTTC
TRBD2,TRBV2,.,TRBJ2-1,CANPLGGEGEQFF,TGTGCCAACCCCCTTGGGGGGGAGGGTGAGCAGTTCTTC
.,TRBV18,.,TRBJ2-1,CASSPYGNNEQFF,TGTGCCAGCTCACCATACGGGAACAATGAGCAGTTCTTC
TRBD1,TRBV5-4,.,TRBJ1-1,CASSLRGTGSTEAFF,TGTGCCAGCAGCCTTCGGGGGACAGGGTCCACTGAAGCTTTCTTT
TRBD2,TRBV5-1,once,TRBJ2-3,CASSLVSSGGTDTQYF,TGCGCCAGCAGCTTGGTTTCTAGCGGGGGCACAGATACGCAGTATTTT
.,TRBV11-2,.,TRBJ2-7,CASSSGTAYEQYF,TGTGCCAGCAGCTCCGGGACTGCCTACGAGCAGTACTTC
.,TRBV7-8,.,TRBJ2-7,CASSPSDRGSYEQYF,TGTGCCAGCAGCCCGTCGGACCGGGGATCCTACGAGCAGTACTTC
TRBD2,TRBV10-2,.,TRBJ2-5,CASGLAGGKTQYF,TGCGCCAGCGGACTAGCGGGAGGAAAGACCCAGTACTTC
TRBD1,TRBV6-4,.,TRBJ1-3,CASRGQGSSGNTIYF,TGTGCCAGCAGAGGACAGGGGTCCTCTGGAAACACCATATATTTT
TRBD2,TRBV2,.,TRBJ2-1,CASSRGREQLAFNEQFF,TGTGCCAGCAGTAGGGGCCGGGAGCAACTAGCGTTCAATGAGCAGTTCTTC
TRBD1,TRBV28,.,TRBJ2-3,CASSAQTGVKQDTQYF,TGTGCCAGCAGTGCCCAGACAGGGGTTAAGCAAGATACGCAGTATTTT
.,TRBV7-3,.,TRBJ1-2,CASSLTRVQGHGGYTF,TGTGCCAGCAGCTTGACCCGAGTGCAGGGGCACGGCGGCTACACCTTC
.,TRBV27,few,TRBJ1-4,CASSLYGPPNEKLFF,TGTGCCAGCAGTTTATATGGCCCACCGAATGAAAAACTGTTTTTT
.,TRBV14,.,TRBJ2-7,CASSQAIGGYYEQYF,TGTGCCAGCAGCCAAGCAATTGGGGGGTACTACGAGCAGTACTTC